This T cell receptor beta chain was documented in a study of cytomegalovirus exposure and HLA in healthy donors. Study summary: Ancestry clustering placed around four fifths of under 450 genotyped donors in the Caucasian-associated cluster. Broader study findings: HLA allele associations emerged for fewer than 20,000 TCR beta sequences in a later analysis, at 0.05 false discovery rate. Reportedly, HLA-A and HLA-B alleles of most subjects were accurately predicted from TCR beta.

The CDR3 is 17 residues long. J gave up 0 bases and V 6 bases, and 10 bases lay outside the gene matches. The germline V gene has CDR1 KGHSH and CDR2 LQKENI. When sampled, the donors appeared nominally healthy, though they likely had unrecorded immune exposures. To note about this clone: Its antigen is currently unknown.

The PCR was carried out with 60 Vbeta primers and 13 Jbeta primers. Clones were read by immunoSEQ multiplex PCR, and TCRdb kept only the in-frame ones, dropping some. The table shows about 210,000 clones, with roughly 83% occurring only once. Input material: PBMCs. This chain uses TRBV18 with TRBJ2-2, with 7 nucleotides matching TRBD1. This receptor was taken from a male donor in good health and CMV-seropositive. CDR3 sequence reads: CASSGRTGATNTGELFF. CDR3 nucleotide sequence: TGTGCCAGCTCGGGACGAACAGGGGCTACGAACACCGGGGAGCTGTTTTTT.